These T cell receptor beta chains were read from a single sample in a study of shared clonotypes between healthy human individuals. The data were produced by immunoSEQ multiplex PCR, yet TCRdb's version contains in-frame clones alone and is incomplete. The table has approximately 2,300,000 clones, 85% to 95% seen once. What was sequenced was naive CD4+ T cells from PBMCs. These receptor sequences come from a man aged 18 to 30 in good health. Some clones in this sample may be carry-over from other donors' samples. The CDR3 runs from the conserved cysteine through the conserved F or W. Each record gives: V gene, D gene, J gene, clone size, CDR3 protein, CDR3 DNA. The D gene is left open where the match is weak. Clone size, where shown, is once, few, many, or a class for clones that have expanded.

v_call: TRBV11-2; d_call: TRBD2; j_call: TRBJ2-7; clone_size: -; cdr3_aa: CASSTRLAGVVEQYF; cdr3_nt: TGTGCCAGCAGCACGAGACTAGCGGGAGTTGTGGAGCAGTACTTC
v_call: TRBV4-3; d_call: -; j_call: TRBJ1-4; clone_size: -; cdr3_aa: CASSQARSNEKLFF; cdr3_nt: TGCGCCAGCAGCCAAGCTCGGTCTAATGAAAAACTGTTTTTT
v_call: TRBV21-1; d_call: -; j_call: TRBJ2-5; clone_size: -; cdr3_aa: CASSWGQTQYF; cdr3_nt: TGTGCCAGCAGCTGGGGACAGACCCAGTACTTC
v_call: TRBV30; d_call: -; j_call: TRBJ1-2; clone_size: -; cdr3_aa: CAWTIREVGGYTF; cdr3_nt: TGTGCCTGGACTATAAGGGAGGTGGGTGGCTACACCTTC
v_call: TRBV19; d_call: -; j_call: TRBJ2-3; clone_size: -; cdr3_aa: CASREWGRSTDTQYF; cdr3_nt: TGTGCCAGTAGGGAATGGGGGCGAAGCACAGATACGCAGTATTTT
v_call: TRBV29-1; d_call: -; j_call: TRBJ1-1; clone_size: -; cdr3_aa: CSVGSNTEAFF; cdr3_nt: TGCAGCGTTGGGTCCAACACTGAAGCTTTCTTT
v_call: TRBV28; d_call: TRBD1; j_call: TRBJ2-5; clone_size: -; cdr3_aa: CASSSNRGQETQYF; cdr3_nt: TGTGCCAGCAGTAGCAACAGGGGACAAGAGACCCAGTACTTC
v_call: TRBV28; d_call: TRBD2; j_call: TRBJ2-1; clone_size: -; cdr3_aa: CASRLGTSGTYNEQFF; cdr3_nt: TGTGCCAGCAGGCTCGGGACTAGCGGGACCTACAATGAGCAGTTCTTC
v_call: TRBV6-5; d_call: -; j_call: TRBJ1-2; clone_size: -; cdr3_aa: CASSYSQGGDGYTF; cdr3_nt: TGTGCCAGCAGTTACTCACAGGGAGGGGATGGCTACACCTTC
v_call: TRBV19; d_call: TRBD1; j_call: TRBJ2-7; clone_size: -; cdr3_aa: CASSTRTGVSSYEQYF; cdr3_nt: TGTGCCAGTAGTACGCGGACAGGCGTAAGCTCCTACGAGCAGTACTTC
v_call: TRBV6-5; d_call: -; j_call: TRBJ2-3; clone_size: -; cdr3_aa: CAAEAGTRAPNTQYF; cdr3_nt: TGTGCCGCCGAAGCCGGGACTCGTGCGCCAAATACGCAGTATTTT
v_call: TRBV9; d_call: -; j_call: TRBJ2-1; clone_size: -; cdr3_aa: CASSVDSRPTGNEQFF; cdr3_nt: TGTGCCAGCAGCGTAGACTCGCGACCCACGGGCAATGAGCAGTTCTTC
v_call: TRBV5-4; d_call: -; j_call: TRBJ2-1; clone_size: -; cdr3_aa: CASSLGLAESFNEQFF; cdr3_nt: TGTGCCAGCAGCTTGGGGTTAGCGGAGTCTTTCAATGAGCAGTTCTTC
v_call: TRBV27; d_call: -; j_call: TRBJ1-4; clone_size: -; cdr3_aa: CASSNKGGVQEKLFF; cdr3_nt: TGTGCCAGCAGTAATAAGGGGGGAGTTCAAGAAAAACTGTTTTTT
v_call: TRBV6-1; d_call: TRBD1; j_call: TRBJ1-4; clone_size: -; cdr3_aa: CASTMDRGRVFF; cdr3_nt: TGTGCCAGCACTATGGACAGGGGTAGGGTGTTTTTT
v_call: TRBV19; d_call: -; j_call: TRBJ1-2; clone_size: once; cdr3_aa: CASSISGAGGYTF; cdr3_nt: TGTGCCAGTAGTATATCAGGGGCTGGTGGCTACACCTTC